These 5 T cell receptor beta chains originate from one sample sequenced in a study of T cell responses to AZD1222 COVID-19 vaccine. Repertoires were generated with immunoSEQ multiplex PCR, while TCRdb's copy carries only in-frame clones and drops some. Among 150,000 or so clones, about 89% were seen once, and the ten largest hold 3% to 4%. The specimen comprised peripheral blood, sampled 28 days after the second AZD1222 dose. Receptor source: an adult who received the AZD1222 COVID-19 vaccine.

This chain uses TRBV2 with TRBJ1-6; 7 bases map to TRBD1. The CDR3 contains 15 residues. Unmatched junction bases numbered 2, after V lost 4 bases and J lost 2 bases. Germline V gene sequence: CDR1 SNHLY, CDR2 FYNNEI. The CDR3 spells CASSVGQPYNSPLHF. The CDR3 DNA is TGTGCCAGCAGTGTGGGACAGCCCTATAATTCACCCCTCCACTTT.

The rearrangement joins TRBV7-8 to TRBJ2-5; 11 bases align to TRBD1. This CDR3 contains 18 residues. J lost 9 bases, V lost 0 bases, and 15 bases had no gene match. Germline V gives CDR1 SGHVS, CDR2 FQNEAQ. The DNA of the CDR3 is TGTGCCAGCAGCTTAGCGATCTCCGGGACAGGGGGATTGGGGGCCCAGTACTTC. Protein product: CASSLAISGTGGLGAQYF.

J is TRBJ2-1 and V is TRBV30; unclear D gene. The CDR3 has 12 residues. V was clipped by 2 bases and J by 8 bases, with 10 bases between them. Germline-derived CDR1 and CDR2 are GTSNPN and SVGIG (reference sequence). In nucleotides, the CDR3 is TGTGCCTGGAGTATCGGGTCCCATGAGCAGTTCTTC. Residues: CAWSIGSHEQFF.

This chain connects TRBV6-5 to TRBJ1-1; the D is unclear. V dropped 0 bases and J dropped 5 bases, with 7 bases sitting between them. Germline values: CDR1 MNHEY, CDR2 SVGAGI. This CDR3 spans 13 amino acids. CDR3 loop: CASSYSRGTEAFF. The CDR3 DNA reads TGTGCCAGCAGTTACTCACGGGGTACTGAAGCTTTCTTT.

This clone has only one observation. This chain links TRBV7-2 with TRBJ2-4; 12 bases align to TRBD2. The V and J ends lost 5 bases and 2 bases, in that order; junction bases with no gene match: 13. The CDR3 sequence is 19 residues long. CDR1 and CDR2 (germline): SGHTA, FQGNSA. The CDR3 bases are TGTGCCAGCAGCGTGAGACCCGAACTAGCGGGAGGATCCAAAAACATTCAGTACTTC. Amino acid sequence: CASSVRPELAGGSKNIQYF.